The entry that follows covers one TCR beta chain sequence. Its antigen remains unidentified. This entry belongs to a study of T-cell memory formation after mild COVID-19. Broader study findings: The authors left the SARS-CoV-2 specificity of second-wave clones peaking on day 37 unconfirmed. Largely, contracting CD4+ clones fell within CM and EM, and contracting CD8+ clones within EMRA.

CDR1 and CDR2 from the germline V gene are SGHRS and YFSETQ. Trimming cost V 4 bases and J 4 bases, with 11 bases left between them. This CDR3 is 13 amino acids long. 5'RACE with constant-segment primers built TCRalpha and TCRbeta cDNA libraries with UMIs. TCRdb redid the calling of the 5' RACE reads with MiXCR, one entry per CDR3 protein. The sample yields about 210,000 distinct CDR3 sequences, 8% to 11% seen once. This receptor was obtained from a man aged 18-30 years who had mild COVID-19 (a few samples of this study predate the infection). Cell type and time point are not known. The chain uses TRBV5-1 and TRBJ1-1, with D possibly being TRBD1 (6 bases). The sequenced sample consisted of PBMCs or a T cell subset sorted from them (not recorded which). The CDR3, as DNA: TGCGCCAGCAGCGTAGGGGGGAGCACTGAAGCTTTCTTT. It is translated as CASSVGGSTEAFF.